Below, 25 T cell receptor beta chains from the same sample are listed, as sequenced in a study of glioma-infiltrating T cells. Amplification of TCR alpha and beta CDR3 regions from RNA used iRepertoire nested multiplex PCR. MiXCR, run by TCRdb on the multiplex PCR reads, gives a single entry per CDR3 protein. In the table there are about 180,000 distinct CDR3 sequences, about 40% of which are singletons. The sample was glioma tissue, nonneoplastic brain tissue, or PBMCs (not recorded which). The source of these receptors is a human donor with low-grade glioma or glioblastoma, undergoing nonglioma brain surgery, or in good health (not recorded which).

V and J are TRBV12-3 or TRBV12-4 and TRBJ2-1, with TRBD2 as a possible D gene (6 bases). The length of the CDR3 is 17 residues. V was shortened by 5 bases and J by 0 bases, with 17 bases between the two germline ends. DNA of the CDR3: TGTGCCAGCAGTCCATTCGGGGGAGGTGCCTCCTACAATGAGCAGTTCTTC. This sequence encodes CASSPFGGGASYNEQFF.

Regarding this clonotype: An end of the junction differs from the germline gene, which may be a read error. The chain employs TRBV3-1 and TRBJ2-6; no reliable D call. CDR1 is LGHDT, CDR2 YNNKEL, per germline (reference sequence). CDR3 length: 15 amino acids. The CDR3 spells CASTQRNWGANVLTF. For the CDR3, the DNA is TGTGCCAGCACCCAAAGGAATTGGGGGGCCAACGTCCTGACTTTC.

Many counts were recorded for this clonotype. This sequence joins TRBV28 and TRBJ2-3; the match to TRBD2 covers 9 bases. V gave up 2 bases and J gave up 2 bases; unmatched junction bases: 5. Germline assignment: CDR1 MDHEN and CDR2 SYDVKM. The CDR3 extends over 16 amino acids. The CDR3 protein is CASSLGLAGLTDTQYF. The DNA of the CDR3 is TGTGCCAGCAGTTTAGGCCTAGCGGGACTCACAGATACGCAGTATTTT.

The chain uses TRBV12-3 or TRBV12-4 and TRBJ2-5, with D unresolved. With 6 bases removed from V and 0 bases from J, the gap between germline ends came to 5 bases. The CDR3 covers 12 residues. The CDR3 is CASRTDQETQYF. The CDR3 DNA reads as TGTGCCAGCAGGACGGACCAAGAGACCCAGTACTTC.

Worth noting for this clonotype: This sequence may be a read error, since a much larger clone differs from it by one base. The CDR3 bases are TGTGCCAGCACACGGGGACATGGCTACACCTTC. It codes for CASTRGHGYTF. The J gene is TRBJ1-2, the V gene TRBV6-6, with D perhaps matching TRBD1 (5 bases). The germline V gene encodes CDR1 MNHNY and CDR2 SVGAGI (reference sequence). The CDR3 sequence is 11 residues long. Trimming pared 7 bases from V and 6 bases from J, leaving 9 bases between.

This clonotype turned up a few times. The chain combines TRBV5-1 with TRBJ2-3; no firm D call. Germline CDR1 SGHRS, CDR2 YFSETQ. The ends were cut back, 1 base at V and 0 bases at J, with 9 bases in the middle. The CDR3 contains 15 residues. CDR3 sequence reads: CASSLRGLSTDTQYF. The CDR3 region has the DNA TGCGCCAGCAGCTTGCGCGGCCTGAGCACAGATACGCAGTATTTT.

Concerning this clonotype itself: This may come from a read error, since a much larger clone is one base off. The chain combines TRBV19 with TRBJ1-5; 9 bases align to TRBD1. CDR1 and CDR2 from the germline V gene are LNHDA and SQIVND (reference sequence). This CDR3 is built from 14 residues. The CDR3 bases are TGTGCCAGTAGTTTGGGACAGGGAGGTCAGCGCCAGCATTTT. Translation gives CASSLGQGGQRQHF.

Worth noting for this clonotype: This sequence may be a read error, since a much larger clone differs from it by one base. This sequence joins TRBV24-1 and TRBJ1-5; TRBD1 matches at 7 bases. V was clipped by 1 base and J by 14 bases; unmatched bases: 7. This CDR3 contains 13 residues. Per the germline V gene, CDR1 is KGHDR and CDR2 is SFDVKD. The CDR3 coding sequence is TGTGCCACCAGTGATTTCCGTGGACAGGAGGAGCATTTT. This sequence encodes CATSDFRGQEEHF.

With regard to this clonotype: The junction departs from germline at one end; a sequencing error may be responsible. CDR3 DNA: TGTGCCAGCAGTCCGAGCCCGGGACAGGGGAACACTGAAGCTTACTTT. Amino acids: CASSPSPGQGNTEAYF. The rearrangement joins TRBV4-2 to TRBJ1-1; 10 bases match TRBD1. Looked up from germline, CDR1 is LGHNA and CDR2 is YNFKEQ. This CDR3 spans 16 amino acids.

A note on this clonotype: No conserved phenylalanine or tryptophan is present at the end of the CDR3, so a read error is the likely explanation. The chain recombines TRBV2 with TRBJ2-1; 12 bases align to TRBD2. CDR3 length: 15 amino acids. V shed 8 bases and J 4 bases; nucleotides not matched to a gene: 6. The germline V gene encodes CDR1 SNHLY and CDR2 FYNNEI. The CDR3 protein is CASRRTSGVYNEQFL. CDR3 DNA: TGTGCCAGCCGTCGGACTAGCGGGGTGTACAATGAGCAGTTCCTC.

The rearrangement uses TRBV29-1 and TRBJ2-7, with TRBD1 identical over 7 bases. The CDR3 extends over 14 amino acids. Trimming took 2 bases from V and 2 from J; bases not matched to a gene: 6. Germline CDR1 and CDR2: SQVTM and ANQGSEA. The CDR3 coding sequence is TGCAGCGTTGAAATAGGGCAGGGGGCCTACGAGCAGTACTTC. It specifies CSVEIGQGAYEQYF.

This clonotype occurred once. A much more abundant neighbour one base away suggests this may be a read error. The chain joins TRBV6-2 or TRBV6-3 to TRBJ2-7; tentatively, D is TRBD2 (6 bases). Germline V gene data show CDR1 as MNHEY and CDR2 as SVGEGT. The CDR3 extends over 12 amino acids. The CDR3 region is CASRRELGEEYF. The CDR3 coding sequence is TGCGCCAGCAGGAGGGAGCTGGGCGAGGAGTACTTC.

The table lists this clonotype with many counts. The DNA of the CDR3 is TGTGCCAGCAGCCCCCTACACAGCAATCAGCCCCAGCATTTT. Translation: CASSPLHSNQPQHF. This chain connects TRBV3-1 to TRBJ1-5; D is uncertain. Germline loops: CDR1 LGHDT, CDR2 YNNKEL (reference sequence). CDR3 length: 14 amino acids. Trimming stripped 4 bases from V and 1 base from J, with 8 bases between.

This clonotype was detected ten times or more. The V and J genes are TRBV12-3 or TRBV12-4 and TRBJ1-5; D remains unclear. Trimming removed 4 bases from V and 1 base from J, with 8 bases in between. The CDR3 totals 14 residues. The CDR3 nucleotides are TGTGCCAGCAGTTCGACGGGCAGCAATCAGCCCCAGCATTTT. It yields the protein CASSSTGSNQPQHF.

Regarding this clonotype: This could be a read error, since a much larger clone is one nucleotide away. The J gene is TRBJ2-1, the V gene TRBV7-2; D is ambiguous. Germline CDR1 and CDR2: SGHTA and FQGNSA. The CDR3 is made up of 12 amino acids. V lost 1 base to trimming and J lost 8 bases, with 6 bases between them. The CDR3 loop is CASSLGGYEQFF. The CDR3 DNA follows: TGTGCCAGCAGCTTAGGAGGATATGAGCAGTTCTTC.

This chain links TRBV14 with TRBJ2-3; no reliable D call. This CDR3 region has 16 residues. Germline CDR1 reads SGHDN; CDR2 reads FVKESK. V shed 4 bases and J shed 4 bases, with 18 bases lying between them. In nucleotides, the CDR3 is TGTGCCAGCAGCCCCCCGAGAGCCACACACGCAGATACGCAGTATTTT. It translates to CASSPPRATHADTQYF.

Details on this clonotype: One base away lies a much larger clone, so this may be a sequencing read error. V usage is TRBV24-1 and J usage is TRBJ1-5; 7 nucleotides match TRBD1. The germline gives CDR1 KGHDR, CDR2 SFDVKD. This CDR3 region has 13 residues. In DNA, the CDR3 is TGTGCCGCCAGTGATTTCCGTGGACAGGAGCAGCATTTT. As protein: CAASDFRGQEQHF.

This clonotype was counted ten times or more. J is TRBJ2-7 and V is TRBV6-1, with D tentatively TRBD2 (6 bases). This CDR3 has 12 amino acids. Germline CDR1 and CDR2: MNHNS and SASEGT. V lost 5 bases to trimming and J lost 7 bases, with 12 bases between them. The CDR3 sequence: CASSTRDFEQYF. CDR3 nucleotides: TGTGCCAGCAGTACCCGGGACTTTGAGCAGTACTTC.

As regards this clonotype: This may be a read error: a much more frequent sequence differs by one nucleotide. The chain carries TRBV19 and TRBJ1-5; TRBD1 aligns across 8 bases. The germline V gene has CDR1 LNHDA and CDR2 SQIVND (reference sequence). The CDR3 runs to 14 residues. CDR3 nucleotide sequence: TGTGCCAGTAGTCTCGGACAGGGCAATAAGCCCCAGCATTTT. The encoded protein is CASSLGQGNKPQHF.

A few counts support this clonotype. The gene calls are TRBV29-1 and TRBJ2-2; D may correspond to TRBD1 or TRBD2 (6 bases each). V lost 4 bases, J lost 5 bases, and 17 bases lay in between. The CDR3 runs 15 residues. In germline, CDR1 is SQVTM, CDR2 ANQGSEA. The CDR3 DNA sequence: TGCAGCGTTGTAGGGGGAGGAACAATGACCGGGGAGCTGTTTTTT. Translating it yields CSVVGGGTMTGELFF.

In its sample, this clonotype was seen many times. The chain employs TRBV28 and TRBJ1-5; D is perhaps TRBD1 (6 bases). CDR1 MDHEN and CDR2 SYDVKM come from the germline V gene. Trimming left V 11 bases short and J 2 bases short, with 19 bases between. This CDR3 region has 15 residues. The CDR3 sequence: CAGSLQGKGNQPQHF. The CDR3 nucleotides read TGTGCCGGATCACTACAGGGAAAAGGCAATCAGCCCCAGCATTTT. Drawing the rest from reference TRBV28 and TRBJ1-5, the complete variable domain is DVKVTQSSRYLVKRTGEKVFLECVQDMDHENMFWYRQDPGLGLRLIYFSYDVKMKEKGDIPEGYSVSREKKERFSLILESASTNQTSMYLCAGSLQGKGNQPQHFGDGTRLSIL.

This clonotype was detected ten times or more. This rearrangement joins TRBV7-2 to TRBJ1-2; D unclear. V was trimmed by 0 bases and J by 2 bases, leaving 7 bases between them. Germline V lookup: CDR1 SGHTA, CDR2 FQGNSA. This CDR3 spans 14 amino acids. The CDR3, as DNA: TGTGCCAGCAGCTTAGCAGGCCTCAACTATGGCTACACCTTC. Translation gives CASSLAGLNYGYTF.

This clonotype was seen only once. Here the CDR3 reads CASSAGTGGFADTQYF. Here the CDR3 DNA reads TGTGCCAGCAGCGCCGGGACAGGGGGGTTCGCAGATACGCAGTATTTT. The chain employs TRBV11-2 and TRBJ2-3; 11 nucleotides agree with TRBD1. The CDR3 runs 16 residues. The J segment lost 4 bases and the V segment lost 5 bases, leaving 8 bases of the junction unmatched. Germline V lookup: CDR1 SGHAT, CDR2 FQNNGV.

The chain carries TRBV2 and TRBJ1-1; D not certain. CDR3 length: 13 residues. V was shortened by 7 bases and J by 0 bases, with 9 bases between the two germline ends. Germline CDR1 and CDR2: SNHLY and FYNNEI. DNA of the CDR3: TGTGCCAGCATTCTAGAGATGAACACTGAAGCTTTCTTT. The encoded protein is CASILEMNTEAFF.

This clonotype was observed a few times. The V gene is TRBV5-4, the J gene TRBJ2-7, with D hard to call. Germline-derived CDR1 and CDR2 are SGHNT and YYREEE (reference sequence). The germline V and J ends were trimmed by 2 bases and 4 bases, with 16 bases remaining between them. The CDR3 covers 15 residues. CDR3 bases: TGTGCCAGCAGCTTCGCAAGTCCTAGTAGGTACGAGCAGTACTTC. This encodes CASSFASPSRYEQYF.